This TCR beta chain derives from a study of cytomegalovirus exposure and HLA in healthy donors (dated by TCRdb to about 2017). Context from the whole study: In an earlier analysis of under 750 of the donors, 250 to 350 Gb of sequence data and 100 million or so unique TCR beta sequences from roughly 180 million T cells were reported. In a later analysis, previously published TCR beta repertoires from some 640 donors were re-analyzed and high-resolution HLA genotyping was added so that TCR occurrence patterns could be studied. In addition to the first cohort of hundreds of subjects, a separate validation cohort of approximately 110 different subjects was used. Rather than drawing on any new phenotypic data, the later analysis identified candidate immune exposures from TCR beta sequences and the way those sequences occurred across donors. The aim of the study was to test whether cataloging public T cell receptors could identify signatures of past pathogen exposure. Every repertoire in the discovery cohort had been generated on one and the same sequencing platform. An early release that covered fewer than 800 HLA-typed donors contained 250 to 350 gigabases of sequencing data and some 87 million unique TCR sequences. On average, 235,054 unique TCR beta nucleotide sequences were sequenced per donor among some 420 genotyped donors of the cohort, with 15% to 20% of those sequences being non-productive. Both class I and class II loci were covered by HLA typing, at four-digit resolution. Of the 398 genotyped donors, roughly 80% fell in the genetic ancestry cluster associated with self-reported Caucasian donors. Donor age, sex, ethnicity and CMV serostatus were compiled alongside the repertoire data. The number of typed donors differed by locus: roughly 629-640 for A, B, C, DRB1 and DQB1; approximately 540 for DQA1; some 590 for DPA1; and about 450 for DPB1. To decide whether each TCR beta V gene segment behaved as functional or pseudogenic, an earlier analysis of fewer than 750 of the donors relied on high-throughput TCR beta sequencing. To predict cytomegalovirus infection status, the study brought together high-throughput TCR immunosequencing, statistical association of individual TCRs with disease status, and machine learning. Because of strong linkage in the cohort, roughly 5 DR-DQ haplotypes were treated as single units for association and clustering. The T cell repertoires of around 730 subjects were profiled by immunosequencing and related to cytomegalovirus serostatus. A later genetic analysis took genome-wide SNP genotypes for 398 of the 666 donors and used that subset as a discovery cohort. What the study reported, not specific to this receptor: The cohort was sequenced for TCR beta chains only, and without alpha or paired-chain data the features that could be detected were limited. In a later genetic analysis, fewer N-insertions in productive TCRs were reported among donors in an Asian-associated ancestry cluster than the roughly 700-donor mean. A later analysis found that most CMV-associated TCR beta chains appeared HLA-restricted, with HLA associations seemingly driven largely by CMV exposure. Compared with equally common non-associated chains, HLA-associated TCR beta chains in a later analysis were more clonally expanded and had lower generation probabilities. While some public TCRs were present in many individuals, most TCR sequences turned up only very rarely across donors. The presence/absence analyses assumed that sequencing depth was roughly uniform across donors, and that assumption may not be true. In a later analysis, some 18,000 TCR beta sequences were associated with specific HLA alleles at a false discovery rate of 0.05. Three of the identified cytomegalovirus-associated TCR beta chains were confirmed in vitro to be specific for cytomegalovirus antigens. Linkage disequilibrium might explain the correlated functional status among segregating V segments, but an unknown experimental factor could not be excluded. Broadly in line with IMGT annotations, most TCR beta V segments showed up in productive rearrangements about 90% or about 30% of the time in an earlier analysis of several hundred of the donors. A cluster of highly shared sequence variants was judged likely to represent a technical artifact of the sequencing pipeline. When HLA alleles, especially DR and DQ, strongly co-occurred, attributing TCR associations to individual alleles was difficult. In a later analysis, the rate of TCR association differed among HLA loci, with DRB1 alleles having the most associated TCRs and HLA-C alleles having the fewest. The 87-base-pair reads could not distinguish some IMGT-functional V segments, including TRBV6-2 and TRBV6-3, so those segments were excluded. A further reported finding was that TCR beta sequences accurately predicted the HLA-A and HLA-B alleles for most subjects in the first cohort. The study listed 150 to 200 TCR beta chains as associated with cytomegalovirus. Because counts were too low, around 17 rarely observed V segments, including chromosome 9 orphons, were left out of the earlier analysis of several hundred of the donors. The classifier was reported to diagnose cytomegalovirus status with high specificity and sensitivity in both the original and validation cohorts. The only immune exposure information available for the cohort was CMV serostatus. According to a later analysis, parvovirus B19, influenza, CMV and Epstein-Barr virus appeared linked to several top co-occurrence clusters. The authors suggested that the approach could potentially be extended to other disease states and immunological phenotypes. Because HLA typing was missing for some donors at each locus, association tests included only the typed subset. V-gene and J-gene trimming of TCR beta chains was associated with a missense DCLRE1C variant in a later genetic analysis, and the association was replicated in an independent cohort.

The library was made by the immunoSEQ multiplex PCR assay. For the multiplex PCR, a mixture combining 60 forward primers for TCR Vbeta segments and 13 reverse primers for TCR Jbeta segments was used. A multiplex PCR assay on genomic DNA amplified the CDR3 region of rearranged TCR beta genes. The amplified TCR beta libraries were sequenced on the Illumina HiSeq System as 87-base-pair reads. In the paper's pipeline: A later analysis tallied tens of millions of unique TCR beta chains across the 650 to 750 repertoires, and some 12 million of those chains were shared by two or more donors. Raw reads were error-corrected and collapsed into unique sequences by a nearest-neighbor algorithm in which closely related sequences were merged to remove PCR and sequencing errors. CDR3 sequences were aligned to IMGT reference sequences to assign V, D and J gene segments. For a sequence to be retained, a match of at least six nucleotides was required to both a V gene segment and a J gene segment. A rearrangement counted as productive if the CDR3 had no stop codons and remained in frame with V and J, and every other rearrangement counted as non-productive. Following IMGT convention, CDR3 was defined as the stretch from the second conserved V-encoded cysteine up to the conserved J-encoded phenylalanine. The earlier analysis of 450 to 750 of the donors excluded any sequence lacking an unambiguous match to a single V gene segment. In an earlier analysis of more than 500 of the donors, a V segment was called functional when productive rearrangements were above 56.7%, and segregating when the standard deviation between donors exceeded 5%. A statistical classification framework was developed to diagnose cytomegalovirus status using the catalog of TCR beta chain sequences. In a later analysis, TCR nucleotide sequences were compared against IMGT/GENE-DB human TR gene sequences so that V and J genes could be assigned. The TCRdist pipeline was used in a later analysis to assign CDR3 sequences and most-parsimonious VDJ recombination scenarios. A later analysis defined each TCR beta chain by its CDR3 amino acid sequence plus V-gene family, and excluded reads lacking a unique V-gene family. In a later analysis, nearly 600 highly shared, low-generation-probability nucleotide sequences were removed to address suspected cross-contamination and a sequencing artifact. In a later analysis, a clonal expansion index was calculated for each public chain from normalized within-repertoire ranks of inferred template counts. A later analysis computed generation probabilities with a VDJ recombination model fitted to out-of-frame rearrangements, and checked the results against IGoR. In a later analysis, TCR-TCR, TCR-HLA and TCR-CMV co-occurrence was scored with hypergeometric tests, and a repertoire-size bias correction was applied to TCR pairs. False discovery rates were estimated in a later analysis by permuting HLA or CMV assignments 20 times. In a later analysis, co-occurring TCRs were grouped using DBSCAN, with TCRdist sequence similarity added in when clustering inside HLA-allele-positive subsets. Co-occurrence clustering excluded repertoires with fewer than 30,000 or more than 120,000 public chains, plus five with anomalous nucleotide sharing. TCRdb holds this immuneACCESS table with in-frame rearrangements only. Some clones are missing; in checked studies, unresolved V genes explain under half, and the rest has no known cause. The V and J calls and clone size were taken over from that table, and D and trimming were inferred from the DNA. This sample gives 84,000 or so clones in total; around 85% of them show up just once. The ten largest clonotypes hold about 2.4% of the sample.

The cohort was made up of about 670 healthy bone marrow donors. All cohort members were sampled while nominally healthy, although unrecorded immune exposures were likely present. The donor was CMV seronegative and belonged to the group of roughly 330 seronegative cohort members. Each donor provided a peripheral blood sample, and peripheral blood mononuclear cells were used for TCR beta sequencing. The Qiagen DNeasy Blood Extraction Kit was used to extract genomic DNA from the blood cell samples. According to the germline V gene, CDR1 reads WSHSY and CDR2 reads SAAADI. The CDR3 has 15 amino acids, counting the end cysteine and phenylalanine. Solely the CDR3 DNA is kept, with 45 bases framed from the first base. Trimming removed 6 bases from V and 1 base from J, leaving 12 bases between the germline ends. As to this clone: What antigen it recognizes has not been identified. No per-base quality is available; no much larger clone lies one base away.

The TCR sequence derives from a woman in her 50s in good health and CMV-seronegative. Sequenced material: PBMCs. The chain is made from TRBV10-2 and TRBJ2-2; perhaps TRBD2 is the D gene, with 6 bases matching. The bases are TGCGCCAGCAGCAAATCCGGGAGGAACACCGGGGAGCTGTTTTTT. Translated, this gives CASSKSGRNTGELFF.